The entry that follows covers one T cell receptor beta chain sequence. Its antigen is as yet unknown. The sample's treatment: approximately 9-day PBMC culture with coronavirus spike peptide pools or control peptides (ViraFEST assay). PCR positivity dates ran from March to December 2020, preceding US Alpha, Beta and Delta variants. The CDR3 runs 14 residues. CDR1 and CDR2 (germline): MNHNS, SASEGT. With 6 bases clipped from V and 3 bases from J, the junction kept 7 bases outside the gene matches. This specimen belongs to a study of vaccination and CD4 T cells after COVID-19. Cultured CD4+ T cells had their DNA profiled by the Oncomine TCR Beta short-read assay. TCRdb reanalysed the PCR reads using MiXCR and keeps one entry per CDR3 protein. The table shows some 18,000 distinct CDR3 sequences, with roughly 50% occurring only once.

V usage is TRBV6-1 and J usage is TRBJ1-1; 7 nucleotides line up with TRBD1. This sequence originates from a human donor who had recovered from COVID-19. Sequenced here: CD4+ T cells from blood, cultured in vitro, sampled after SARS-CoV-2 vaccination. The CDR3 nucleotides read TGTGCCAGCAGGACAGGGCTGCCTGACACTGAAGCTTTCTTT. Amino acids: CASRTGLPDTEAFF.